This section outlines one T cell receptor (beta chain) sequence together with its context. The antigen remains unidentified. Method: immunoSEQ multiplex PCR; TCRdb's copy keeps in-frame clones and lacks some. The sample lists about 180,000 clones, more than 75% occurring once. The data belong to a study of T cell responses to AZD1222 COVID-19 vaccine. Study-wide findings and caveats: Repertoires were obtained solely post-peak T cell response.

V dropped 1 base and J dropped 2 bases, with 21 bases sitting between them. Germline V gene lookup returns CDR1 MDHEN and CDR2 SYDVKM. The CDR3 covers 19 residues. The J gene is TRBJ2-1, the V gene TRBV28, with D maybe TRBD1 (5 bases). The clonotype originates from an adult who received the AZD1222 COVID-19 vaccine. Sequenced here: peripheral blood, sampled 28 days after the second AZD1222 dose. CDR3: CASSLFSLGRGQTYNEQFF. The CDR3 coding sequence is TGTGCCAGCAGTTTATTCTCTTTGGGTAGGGGTCAAACCTACAATGAGCAGTTCTTC.